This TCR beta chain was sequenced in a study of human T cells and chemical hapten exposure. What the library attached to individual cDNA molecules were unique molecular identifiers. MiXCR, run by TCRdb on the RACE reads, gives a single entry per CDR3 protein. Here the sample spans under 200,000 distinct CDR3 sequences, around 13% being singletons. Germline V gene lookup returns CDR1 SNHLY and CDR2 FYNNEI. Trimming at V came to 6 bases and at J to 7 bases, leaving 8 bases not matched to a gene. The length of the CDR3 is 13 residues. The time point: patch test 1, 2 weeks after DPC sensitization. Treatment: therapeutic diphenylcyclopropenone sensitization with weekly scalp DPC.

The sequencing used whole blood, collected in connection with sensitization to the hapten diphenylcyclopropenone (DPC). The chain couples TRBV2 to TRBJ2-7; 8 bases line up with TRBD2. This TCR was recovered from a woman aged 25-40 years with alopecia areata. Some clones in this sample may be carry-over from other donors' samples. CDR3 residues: CASSQAGVGEQYF. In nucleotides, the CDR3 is TGTGCCAGCAGCCAAGCGGGGGTAGGGGAGCAGTACTTC.